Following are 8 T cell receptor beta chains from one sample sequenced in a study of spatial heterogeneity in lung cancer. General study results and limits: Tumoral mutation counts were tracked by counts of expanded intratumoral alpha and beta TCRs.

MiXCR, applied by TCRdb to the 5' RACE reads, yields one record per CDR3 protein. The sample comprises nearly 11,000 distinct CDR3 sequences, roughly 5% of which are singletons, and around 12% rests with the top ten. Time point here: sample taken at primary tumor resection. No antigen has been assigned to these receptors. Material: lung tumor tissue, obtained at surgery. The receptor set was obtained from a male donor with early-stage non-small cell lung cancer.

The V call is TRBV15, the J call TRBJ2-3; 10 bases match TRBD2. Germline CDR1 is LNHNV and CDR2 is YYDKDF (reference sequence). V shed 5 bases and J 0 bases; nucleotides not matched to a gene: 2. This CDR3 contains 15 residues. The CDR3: CATSLAGASTDTQYF. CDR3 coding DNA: TGTGCCACCAGCCTAGCGGGGGCCAGCACAGATACGCAGTATTTT.

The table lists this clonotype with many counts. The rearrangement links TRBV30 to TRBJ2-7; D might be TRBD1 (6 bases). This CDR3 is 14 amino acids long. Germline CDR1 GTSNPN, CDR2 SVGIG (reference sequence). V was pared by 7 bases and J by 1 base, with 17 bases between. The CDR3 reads CASQGRFKSYEQYF. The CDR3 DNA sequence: TGTGCCTCACAGGGTCGATTTAAATCCTACGAGCAGTACTTC.

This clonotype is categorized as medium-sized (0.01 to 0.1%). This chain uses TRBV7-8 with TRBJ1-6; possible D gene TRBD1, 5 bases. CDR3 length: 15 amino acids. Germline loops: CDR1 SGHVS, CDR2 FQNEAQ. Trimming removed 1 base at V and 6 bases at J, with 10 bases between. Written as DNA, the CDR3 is TGTGCCAGCAGCTTAGGCGGAGGGGTTAATTCACCCCTCCACTTT. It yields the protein CASSLGGGVNSPLHF.

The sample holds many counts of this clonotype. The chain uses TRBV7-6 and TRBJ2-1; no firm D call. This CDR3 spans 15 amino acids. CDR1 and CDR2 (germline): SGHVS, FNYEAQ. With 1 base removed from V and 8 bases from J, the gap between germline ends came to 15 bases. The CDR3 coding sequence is TGTGCCAGCAGCTTAGAGTCCGCCCAGATCTATGAGCAGTTCTTC. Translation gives CASSLESAQIYEQFF.

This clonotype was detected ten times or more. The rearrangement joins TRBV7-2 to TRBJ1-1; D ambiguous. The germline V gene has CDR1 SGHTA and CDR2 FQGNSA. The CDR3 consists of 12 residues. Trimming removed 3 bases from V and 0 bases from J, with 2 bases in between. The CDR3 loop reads CASSLMNTEAFF. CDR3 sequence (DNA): TGTGCCAGCAGCTTGATGAACACTGAAGCTTTCTTT.

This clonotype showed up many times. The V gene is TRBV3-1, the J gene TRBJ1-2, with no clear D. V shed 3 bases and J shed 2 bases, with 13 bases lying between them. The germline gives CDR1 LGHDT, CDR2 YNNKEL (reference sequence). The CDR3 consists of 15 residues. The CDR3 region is CASSHVPGINYGYTF. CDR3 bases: TGTGCCAGCAGCCACGTTCCGGGGATCAACTATGGCTACACCTTC. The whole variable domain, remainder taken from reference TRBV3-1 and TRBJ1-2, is DTAVSQTPKYLVTQMGNDKSIKCEQNLGHDTMYWYKQDSKKFLKIMFSYNNKELIINETVPNRFSPKSPDKAHLNLHINSLELGDSAVYFCASSHVPGINYGYTFGSGTRLTVV.

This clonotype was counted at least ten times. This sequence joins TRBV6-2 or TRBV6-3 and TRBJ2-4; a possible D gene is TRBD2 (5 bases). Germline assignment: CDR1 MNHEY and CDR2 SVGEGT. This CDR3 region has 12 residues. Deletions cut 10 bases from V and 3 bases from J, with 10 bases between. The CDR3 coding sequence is TGTGCCACCACCCGGGACAAAAACATTCAGTACTTC. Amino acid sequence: CATTRDKNIQYF.

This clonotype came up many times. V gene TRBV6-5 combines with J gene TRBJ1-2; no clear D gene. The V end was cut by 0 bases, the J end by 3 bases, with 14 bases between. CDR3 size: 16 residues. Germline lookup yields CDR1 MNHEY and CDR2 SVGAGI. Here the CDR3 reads CASSYSSRPDDYGYTF. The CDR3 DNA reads TGTGCCAGCAGTTACTCGAGTCGCCCCGACGACTATGGCTACACCTTC.